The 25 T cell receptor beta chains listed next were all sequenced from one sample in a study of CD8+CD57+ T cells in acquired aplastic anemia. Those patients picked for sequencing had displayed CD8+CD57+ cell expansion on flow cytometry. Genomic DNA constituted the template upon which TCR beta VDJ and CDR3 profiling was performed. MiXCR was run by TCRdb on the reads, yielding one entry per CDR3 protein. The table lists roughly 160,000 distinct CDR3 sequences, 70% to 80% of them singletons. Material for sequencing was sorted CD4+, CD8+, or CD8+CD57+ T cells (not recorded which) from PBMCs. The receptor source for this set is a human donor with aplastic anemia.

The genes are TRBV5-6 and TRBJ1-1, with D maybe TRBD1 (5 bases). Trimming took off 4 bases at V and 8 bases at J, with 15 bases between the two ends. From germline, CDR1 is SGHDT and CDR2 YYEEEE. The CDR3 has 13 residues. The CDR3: CASSQGTHGEAFF. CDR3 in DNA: TGTGCCAGCAGCCAGGGAACACACGGAGAAGCTTTCTTT.

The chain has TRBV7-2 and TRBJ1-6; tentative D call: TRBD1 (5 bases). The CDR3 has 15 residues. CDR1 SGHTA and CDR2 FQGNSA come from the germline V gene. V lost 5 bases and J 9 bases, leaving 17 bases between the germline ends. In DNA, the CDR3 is TGTGCCAGCAGCCCCCTGTGGGGAAGGGGTTCACCCCTCCACTTT. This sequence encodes CASSPLWGRGSPLHF.

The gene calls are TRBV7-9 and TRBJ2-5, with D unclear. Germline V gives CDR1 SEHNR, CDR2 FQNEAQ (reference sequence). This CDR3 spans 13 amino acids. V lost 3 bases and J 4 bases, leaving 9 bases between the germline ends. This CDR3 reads CASSLAGSETQYF. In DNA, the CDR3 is TGTGCCAGCAGCTTGGCCGGGTCAGAGACCCAGTACTTC. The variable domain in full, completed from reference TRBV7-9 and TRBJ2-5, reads DTGVSQNPRHKITKRGQNVTFRCDPISEHNRLYWYRQTLGQGPEFLTYFQNEAQLEKSRLLSDRFSAERPKGSFSTLEIQRTEQGDSAMYLCASSLAGSETQYFGPGTRLLVL.

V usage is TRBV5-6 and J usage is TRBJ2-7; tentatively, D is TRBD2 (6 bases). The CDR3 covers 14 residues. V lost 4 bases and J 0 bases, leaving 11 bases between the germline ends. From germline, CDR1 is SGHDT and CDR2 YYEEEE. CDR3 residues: CASSPSGLSYEQYF. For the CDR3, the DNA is TGTGCCAGCAGCCCTTCGGGACTCTCCTACGAGCAGTACTTC.

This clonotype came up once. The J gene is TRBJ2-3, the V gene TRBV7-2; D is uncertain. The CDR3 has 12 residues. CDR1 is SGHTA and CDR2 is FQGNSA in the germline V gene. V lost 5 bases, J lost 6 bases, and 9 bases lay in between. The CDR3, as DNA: TGTGCCAGCAGCCGCGAAGACGATACGCAGTATTTT. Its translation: CASSREDDTQYF.

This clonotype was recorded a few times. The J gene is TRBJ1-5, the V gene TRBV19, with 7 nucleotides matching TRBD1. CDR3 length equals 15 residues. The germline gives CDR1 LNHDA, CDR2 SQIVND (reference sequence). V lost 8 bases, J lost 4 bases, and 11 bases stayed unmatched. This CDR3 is CASARQGRDNQPQHF. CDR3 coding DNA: TGTGCCAGTGCACGACAGGGCCGAGATAATCAGCCCCAGCATTTT.

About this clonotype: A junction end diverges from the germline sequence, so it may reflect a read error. The chain's CDR3 is CASSQATGTGGNEQYF. CDR3 in DNA: TGCGCCAGCAGCCAAGCGACCGGGACAGGGGGCAACGAGCAGTACTTC. The chain is built from TRBV2 and TRBJ2-7; 12 nucleotides match TRBD1. The CDR3 sequence is 16 residues long. Germline CDR1 and CDR2: SNHLY and FYNNEI.

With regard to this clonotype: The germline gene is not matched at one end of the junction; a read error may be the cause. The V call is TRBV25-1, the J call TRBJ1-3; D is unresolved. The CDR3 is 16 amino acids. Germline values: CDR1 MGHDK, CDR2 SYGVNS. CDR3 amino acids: CASSSLGPIFGNTVYF. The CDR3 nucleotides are TGTGCCAGCAGTTCACTAGGGCCAATCTTTGGAAACACCGTATATTTT.

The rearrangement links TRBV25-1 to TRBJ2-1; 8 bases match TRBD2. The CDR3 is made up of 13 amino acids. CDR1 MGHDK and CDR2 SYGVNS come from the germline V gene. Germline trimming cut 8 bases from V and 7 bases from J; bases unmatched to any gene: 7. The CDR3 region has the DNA TGTGCCAGCGGTCTCTTAGCGGGGAATGAGCAGTTCTTC. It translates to CASGLLAGNEQFF.

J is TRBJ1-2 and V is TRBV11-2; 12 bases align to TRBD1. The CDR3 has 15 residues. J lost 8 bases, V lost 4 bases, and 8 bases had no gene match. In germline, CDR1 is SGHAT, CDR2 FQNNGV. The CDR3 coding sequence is TGTGCCAGCAGCTCCCCCCGGGACAGGGGGCTAGGCTACACCTTC. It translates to CASSSPRDRGLGYTF. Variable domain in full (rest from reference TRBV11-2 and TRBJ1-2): EAGVAQSPRYKIIEKRQSVAFWCNPISGHATLYWYQQILGQGPKLLIQFQNNGVVDDSQLPKDRFSAERLKGVDSTLKIQPAKLEDSAVYLCASSSPRDRGLGYTFGSGTRLTVV.

This CDR3 is CASSVTSGGAV. CDR3 DNA: TGTGCCAGCAGCGTGACTAGCGGGGGGGCCGTC. This chain joins TRBV9 and TRBJ2-7; TRBD2 matches 14 bases. The CDR3 loop spans 11 amino acids. Germline V gene sequence: CDR1 SGDLS, CDR2 YYNGEE.

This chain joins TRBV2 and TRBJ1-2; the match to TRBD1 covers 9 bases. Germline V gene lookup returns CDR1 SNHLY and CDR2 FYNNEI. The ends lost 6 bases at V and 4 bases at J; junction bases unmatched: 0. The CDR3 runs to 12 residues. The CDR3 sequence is CASRDRGYGYTF. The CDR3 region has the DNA TGTGCCAGCAGGGACAGGGGCTATGGCTACACCTTC.

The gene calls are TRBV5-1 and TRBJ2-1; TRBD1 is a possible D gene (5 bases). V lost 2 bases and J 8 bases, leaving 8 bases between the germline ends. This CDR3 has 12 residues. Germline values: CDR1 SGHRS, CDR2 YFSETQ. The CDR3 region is CASSFWGDEQFF. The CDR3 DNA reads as TGCGCCAGCAGCTTCTGGGGCGATGAGCAGTTCTTC.

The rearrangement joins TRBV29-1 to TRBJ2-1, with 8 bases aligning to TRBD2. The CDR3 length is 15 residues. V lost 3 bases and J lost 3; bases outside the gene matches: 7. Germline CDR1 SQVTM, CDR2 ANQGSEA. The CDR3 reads CSVERASGRYNEQFF. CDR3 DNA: TGCAGCGTTGAGAGGGCTAGCGGGCGCTACAATGAGCAGTTCTTC.

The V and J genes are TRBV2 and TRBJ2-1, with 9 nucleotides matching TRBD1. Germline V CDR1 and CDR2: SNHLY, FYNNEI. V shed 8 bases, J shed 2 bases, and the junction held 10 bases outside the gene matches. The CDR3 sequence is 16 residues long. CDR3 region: CASGKQGQGTYNEQFF. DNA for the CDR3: TGTGCCAGCGGCAAGCAGGGACAGGGTACCTACAATGAGCAGTTCTTC.

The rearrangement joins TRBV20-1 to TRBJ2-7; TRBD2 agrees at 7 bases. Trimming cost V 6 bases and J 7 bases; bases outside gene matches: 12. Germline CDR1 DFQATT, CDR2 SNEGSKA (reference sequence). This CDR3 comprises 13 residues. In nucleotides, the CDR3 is TGCAGTGCCCCAGGGTCGGGAGGAAGGGAGCAGTACTTC. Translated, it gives CSAPGSGGREQYF.

CDR3: CASSLDISGNTIYF. In nucleotides, the CDR3 is TGTGCCAGCAGCTTAGATATCTCTGGAAACACCATATATTTT. This rearrangement joins TRBV7-8 to TRBJ1-3; no definite D call. CDR1 and CDR2 (germline): SGHVS, FQNEAQ. CDR3 size: 14 residues. Trimming stripped 1 base from V and 0 bases from J, with 4 bases between.

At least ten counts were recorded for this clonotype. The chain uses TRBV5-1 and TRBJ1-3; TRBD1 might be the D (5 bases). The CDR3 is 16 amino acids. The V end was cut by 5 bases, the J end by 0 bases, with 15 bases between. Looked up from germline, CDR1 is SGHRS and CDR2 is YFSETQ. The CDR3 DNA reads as TGCGCCAGCAGTCCCCCCGGGGCGTTCTCTGGAAACACCATATATTTT. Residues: CASSPPGAFSGNTIYF.

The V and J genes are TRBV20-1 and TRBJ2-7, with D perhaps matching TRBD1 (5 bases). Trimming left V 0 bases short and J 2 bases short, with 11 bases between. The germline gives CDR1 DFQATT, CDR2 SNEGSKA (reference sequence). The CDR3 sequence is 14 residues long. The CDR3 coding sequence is TGCAGTGCTAGAGATCGTAGGACAACCTACGAGCAGTACTTC. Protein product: CSARDRRTTYEQYF.

Here the CDR3 DNA reads TGTGCCAGCAGCTTAGTCGCGGGGGCCTACACCGGGGAGCTGTTTTTT. Amino acid sequence: CASSLVAGAYTGELFF. The V gene is TRBV9, the J gene TRBJ2-2; a weak D match, TRBD2 (7 bases). V was trimmed by 4 bases and J by 3 bases, leaving 16 bases between them. This CDR3 has 16 amino acids. The germline V gene encodes CDR1 SGDLS and CDR2 YYNGEE.

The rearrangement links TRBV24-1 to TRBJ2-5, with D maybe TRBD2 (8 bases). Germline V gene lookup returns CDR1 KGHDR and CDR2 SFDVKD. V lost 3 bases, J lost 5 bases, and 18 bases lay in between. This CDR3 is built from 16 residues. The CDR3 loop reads CATSDTGLGGGETQYF. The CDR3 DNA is TGTGCCACCAGTGATACGGGACTAGGGGGCGGGGAGACCCAGTACTTC.

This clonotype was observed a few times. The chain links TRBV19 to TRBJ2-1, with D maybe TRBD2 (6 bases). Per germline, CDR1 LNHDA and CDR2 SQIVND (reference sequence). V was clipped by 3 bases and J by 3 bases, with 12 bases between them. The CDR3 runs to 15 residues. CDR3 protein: CASSIFAGNYNEQFF. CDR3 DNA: TGTGCCAGTAGTATTTTTGCGGGGAACTACAATGAGCAGTTCTTC.

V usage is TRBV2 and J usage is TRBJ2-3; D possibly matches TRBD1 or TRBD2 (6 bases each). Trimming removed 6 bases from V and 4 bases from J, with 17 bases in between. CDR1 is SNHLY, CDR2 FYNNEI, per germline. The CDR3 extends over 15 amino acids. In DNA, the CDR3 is TGTGCCAGCAGCTTCGGGGGCGGGGAAGCAGATACGCAGTATTTT. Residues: CASSFGGGEADTQYF.

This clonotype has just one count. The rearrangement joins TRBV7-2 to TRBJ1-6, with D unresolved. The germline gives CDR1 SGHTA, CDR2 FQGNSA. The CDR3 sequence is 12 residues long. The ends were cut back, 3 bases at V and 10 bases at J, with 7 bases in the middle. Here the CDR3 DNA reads TGTGCCAGCAGCTTGTATCGCTCACCCCTCCACTTT. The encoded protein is CASSLYRSPLHF.

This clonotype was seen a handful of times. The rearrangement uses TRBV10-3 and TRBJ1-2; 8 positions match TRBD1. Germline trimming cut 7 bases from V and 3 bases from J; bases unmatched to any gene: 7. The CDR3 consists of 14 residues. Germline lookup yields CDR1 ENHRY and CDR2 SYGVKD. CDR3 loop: CAITAGQGDYGYTF. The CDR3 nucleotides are TGTGCCATCACTGCTGGACAGGGAGACTATGGCTACACCTTC.